This entry is about one TCR beta chain. Its antigen is unidentified. The data originate from a study of shared clonotypes between healthy human individuals. Trimming took 5 bases from V and 3 from J, leaving 8 bases between them. CDR3 length equals 12 residues. Germline V gene lookup returns CDR1 PRHDT and CDR2 FYEKMQ (reference sequence). Study results and limitations: In having few donors, the study represented limited genetic and exposure-history diversity. Some clonotypes were shared by all four sorted-subset donors, while others were not shared. The non-shared ones had lower generation probabilities than the shared ones. In a few donors, about 5% of naive CD4 clonotypes appeared in common.

The method was immunoSEQ multiplex PCR; TCRdb's version includes in-frame clones alone and lacks a portion of them. This table holds approximately 2,000,000 clones, around 90% found once. The chain combines TRBV13 with TRBJ2-7, with D uncertain. Sequenced sample: naive CD4+ T cells from PBMCs. The sample's subset: CD45RA+ positively selected. The clonotype was recovered from a man aged 18 to 29 in good health. Some clones in this sample may be carry-over from other donors' samples. The CDR3 DNA sequence: TGTGCCAGCAGCCTAGACCACTACGAGCAGTACTTC. Translating gives CASSLDHYEQYF.